The present T cell receptor (beta chain) was sequenced within a study of T cells after posttransplantation cyclophosphamide. TCRdb's table, derived via immunoSEQ multiplex PCR, lists solely in-frame clones and lacks some. The profile shows 7,000 or so clones, around 78% of them singletons. Germline-derived CDR1 and CDR2 are MNHEY and SVGAGI. V shed 0 bases, J shed 3 bases, and the junction held 1 base outside the gene matches. CDR3 length: 15 amino acids. Of note for this clone: No antigen is known for it.

Notes on the study in general: After PTCy, TRB diversity resembled that of CNI/methotrexate controls. Later blood repertoires were often dominated by clones from the donor CD8+ memory compartment.

J is TRBJ1-1 and V is TRBV6-5; TRBD1 matches at 10 bases. Material: memory CD4+ T cells sorted from blood. The sequence came from a woman in her 50s in good health and a related stem cell transplant donor. The CDR3 coding sequence is TGTGCCAGCAGTTACTCTGGGACAGGGGACACTGAAGCTTTCTTT. It specifies CASSYSGTGDTEAFF.